The 10 T cell receptor beta chains listed next were all sequenced from one sample in a study of control samples from healthy donors and cancer patients. Produced via immunoSEQ multiplex PCR; TCRdb's table is partial and in-frame only. The sample lists some 28,000 clones, 70% to 85% occurring once. The sequenced material came from PBMCs. Source of these receptors: a man in his sixties with head and neck cancer.

This clone was seen only once. The V and J genes are TRBV28 and TRBJ2-7; D unresolved. The CDR3 has 12 amino acids. Trimming shortened V by 4 bases and J by 5 bases, and 9 bases separated the two germline ends. Per germline, CDR1 MDHEN and CDR2 SYDVKM. As DNA, the CDR3 is TGTGCCAGCAGTTCTTGGAGCAACGAGCAGTACTTC. Its translation: CASSSWSNEQYF.

CDR3 protein: CASSESSNEQFF. The CDR3 DNA reads TGCGCCAGCAGTGAGTCTAGCAATGAGCAGTTCTTC. The gene calls are TRBV10-1 and TRBJ2-1, with D unclear. Trimming stripped 0 bases from V and 6 bases from J, with 3 bases between. Germline V gene sequence: CDR1 WNHNN, CDR2 SYGVQD (reference sequence). The CDR3 runs to 12 residues.

The chain is built from TRBV4-1 and TRBJ1-2, with D hard to call. Trimming pared 1 base from V and 0 bases from J, leaving 9 bases between. Germline V CDR1 and CDR2: MGHRA, YSYEKL. This CDR3 spans 15 amino acids. CDR3 sequence (DNA): TGCGCCAGCAGCCAAGTCGCTCCCTCTAACTATGGCTACACCTTC. As protein: CASSQVAPSNYGYTF.

This rearrangement joins TRBV15 to TRBJ1-5; D gene ambiguous. The CDR3 has 15 amino acids. Germline assignment: CDR1 LNHNV and CDR2 YYDKDF (reference sequence). V was cut by 1 base and J by 4 bases, with 11 bases left in between. DNA of the CDR3: TGTGCCACCAGCAGAGCCCGTAGTCAGAATCAGCCCCAGCATTTT. Protein sequence: CATSRARSQNQPQHF.

V usage is TRBV4-3 and J usage is TRBJ2-7, with 8 nucleotides matching TRBD2. Germline assignment: CDR1 LGHNA and CDR2 YSLEER. The junction had 7 bases not matched to a gene; V was cut back by 0 bases and J by 6 bases. The CDR3 runs 15 residues. CDR3 region: CASSQDSSGIFEQYF. CDR3 sequence (DNA): TGCGCCAGCAGCCAAGACAGTAGCGGGATTTTCGAGCAGTACTTC.

The genes are TRBV6-6 and TRBJ1-5; 11 bases match TRBD1. This CDR3 is 16 amino acids long. CDR1 is MNHNY and CDR2 is SVGAGI in the germline V gene (reference sequence). The trim removed 6 bases at V and 2 bases at J, leaving 6 bases unmatched. CDR3 nucleotides: TGTGCCAGCAGGCCGGGACAGGGGGTTGGCAATCAGCCCCAGCATTTT. Amino acids: CASRPGQGVGNQPQHF.

The chain links TRBV28 to TRBJ2-1, with D perhaps matching TRBD1 (7 bases). CDR1 is MDHEN and CDR2 is SYDVKM in the germline V gene. The ends were cut back, 5 bases at V and 9 bases at J, with 20 bases in the middle. The CDR3 extends over 15 amino acids. The CDR3 sequence is CASSPGGTVPGEQFF. CDR3 in DNA: TGTGCCAGCAGTCCAGGGGGGACAGTCCCTGGTGAGCAGTTCTTC.

The V and J genes are TRBV4-3 and TRBJ2-7, with 10 bases matching TRBD1. The CDR3 is made up of 15 amino acids. V was clipped by 3 bases and J by 2 bases; unmatched bases: 4. Germline lookup yields CDR1 LGHNA and CDR2 YSLEER. The DNA of the CDR3 is TGCGCCAGCAGCCATTCCGGGACAGGGGCCTACGAGCAGTACTTC. This gives the protein CASSHSGTGAYEQYF.

The chain has TRBV11-2 and TRBJ2-5; D is possibly TRBD1 (6 bases). The CDR3 is 13 residues long. The germline CDR1 and CDR2 sequences are SGHAT and FQNNGV. V lost 0 bases, J lost 8 bases, and 10 bases lay in between. Here the CDR3 reads CASSLDRGVTQYF. The CDR3 region has the DNA TGTGCCAGCAGCTTAGACAGGGGAGTAACCCAGTACTTC.

This clone was found a few times. V gene TRBV4-1 combines with J gene TRBJ2-2; no definite D call. V shed 1 base and J shed 4 bases, with 10 bases lying between them. The CDR3 has 15 residues. Per the germline V gene, CDR1 is MGHRA and CDR2 is YSYEKL. CDR3 nucleotide sequence: TGCGCCAGCAGCCAAGTAGGGCCCCGCACCGGGGAGCTGTTTTTT. Residues: CASSQVGPRTGELFF.